This note documents a single TCR beta chain sequence. The antigen remains undetermined. This sample stems from a study of T cell responses to AZD1222 COVID-19 vaccine. Study-wide results and limits: Repertoire samples came only from after the peak T cell response. CD4 TCRs covered the whole spike, strongest at regions 160-218 and 743-854.

The CDR3 totals 22 residues. Some clones are missing from TCRdb's copy, which holds only in-frame ones; the method was immunoSEQ multiplex PCR. The sample carries about 97,000 clones, 86% recorded once. The sequencing here drew on peripheral blood, taken on day 0 of AZD1222 vaccination. The receptor's source is an adult in good health. J is TRBJ2-1 and V is TRBV21-1; TRBD2 reflects the table's D call only, with no check against the DNA. TRBV21-1 is designated a pseudogene. Here the CDR3 reads CASSKVDRTSGSGGLSYNEQFF. In DNA form, the CDR3 reads TGTGCCAGCAGCAAAGTGGACAGGACTAGCGGGAGTGGGGGCCTCTCCTACAATGAGCAGTTCTTC.